Following are 9 T cell receptor beta chains from one sample sequenced in a study of blood T cell repertoires in COVID-19. Method: immunoSEQ multiplex PCR; TCRdb's copy keeps in-frame clones and lacks some. The sample consists of around 140,000 clones, roughly 84% of them appearing once. The specimen sequenced was PBMCs or T cells enriched from blood (not recorded which). The source is a man aged 45-65 years in a cohort exposed to, infected with or recovered from COVID-19 (not recorded which).

The chain recombines TRBV7-9 with TRBJ2-5; TRBD1 matches 7 bases. The CDR3 runs 15 residues. Germline values: CDR1 SEHNR, CDR2 FQNEAQ (reference sequence). The V gene end was trimmed by 5 bases and the J gene end by 2 bases; junction bases not matched to a gene: 8. The CDR3 DNA sequence: TGTGCCAGCAGCCCCCCGACAGGGCCACAAGAGACCCAGTACTTC. Its translation is CASSPPTGPQETQYF.

The chain uses TRBV29-1 and TRBJ2-7, with TRBD1 as a possible D gene (6 bases). Germline CDR1 and CDR2: SQVTM and ANQGSEA. The V and J ends lost 2 bases and 1 base respectively, with 15 bases between them. This CDR3 is 15 amino acids long. CDR3: CSVELQDSRSYEQYF. Written as DNA, the CDR3 is TGCAGCGTTGAACTACAGGACAGCAGATCCTACGAGCAGTACTTC.

This chain's CDR3 is CATSDSGQGSQPQHF. For the CDR3, the DNA is TGTGCCACCAGTGATTCCGGACAGGGGAGTCAGCCCCAGCATTTT. The V and J genes are TRBV24-1 and TRBJ1-5; 9 positions agree with TRBD1. V was pared by 2 bases and J by 6 bases, with 4 bases of the junction left unmatched. The CDR3 contains 15 residues. The germline gives CDR1 KGHDR, CDR2 SFDVKD.

The rearrangement uses TRBV5-5 and TRBJ1-1, with TRBD1 matching over 8 bases. Trimming took 6 bases from V and 3 from J; bases not matched to a gene: 7. Germline CDR1 and CDR2: SGHKS and YYEKEE (reference sequence). This CDR3 has 14 amino acids. In DNA form, the CDR3 reads TGTGCCAGCAACCGAGGACAGGGACACACTGAAGCTTTCTTT. This sequence encodes CASNRGQGHTEAFF. Full variable domain (missing parts from reference TRBV5-5 and TRBJ1-1): DAGVTQSPTHLIKTRGQQVTLRCSPISGHKSVSWYQQVLGQGPQFIFQYYEKEERGRGNFPDRFSARQFPNYSSELNVNALLLGDSALYLCASNRGQGHTEAFFGQGTRLTVV.

The chain links TRBV5-1 to TRBJ2-6; D unresolved. The CDR3 is 16 residues long. CDR1 and CDR2 from the germline V gene are SGHRS and YFSETQ. Trimming cost V 1 base and J 0 bases, with 8 bases left between them. The CDR3 DNA sequence: TGCGCCAGCAGCTTGTTCTCCTTCTCTGGGGCCAACGTCCTGACTTTC. As protein: CASSLFSFSGANVLTF.

The chain carries TRBV19 and TRBJ1-5; a weak D match, TRBD1 (6 bases). Trimming removed 2 bases from V and 3 bases from J, with 14 bases in between. There are 16 residues in the CDR3. Germline CDR1 reads LNHDA; CDR2 reads SQIVND (reference sequence). The CDR3 is CASSIQGPAYNQPQHF. The CDR3 DNA reads TGTGCCAGTAGTATACAGGGGCCCGCTTACAATCAGCCCCAGCATTTT.

V is TRBV19 and J is TRBJ2-1; 9 positions match TRBD1. The CDR3 is made up of 14 amino acids. Trimming at V came to 8 bases and at J to 5 bases, leaving 7 bases not matched to a gene. In germline, CDR1 is LNHDA, CDR2 SQIVND (reference sequence). The CDR3 region is CASGPGQGHNEQFF. CDR3 DNA sequence: TGTGCCAGTGGACCGGGACAGGGTCACAATGAGCAGTTCTTC.

This chain uses TRBV27 with TRBJ1-3; unclear D gene. V lost 7 bases and J lost 7, with 11 bases in between. This CDR3 has 12 residues. The germline CDR1 and CDR2 sequences are MNHEY and SMNVEV (reference sequence). CDR3 loop: CASTGVGNTIYF. CDR3 sequence (DNA): TGTGCCAGCACCGGGGTTGGGAACACCATATATTTT.

A few counts support this clone. V gene TRBV25-1 combines with J gene TRBJ1-2; 7 bases align to TRBD1. V was clipped by 4 bases and J by 6 bases; unmatched bases: 5. Per the germline V gene, CDR1 is MGHDK and CDR2 is SYGVNS. This CDR3 is built from 13 residues. For the CDR3, the DNA is TGTGCCAGCAGTGCCGTCGGACAGGATGGCTACACCTTC. This sequence encodes CASSAVGQDGYTF.